A selection of T cell receptor beta chains follows, all from one sample in a study of T cell responses to AZD1222 COVID-19 vaccine. Libraries were prepared by immunoSEQ multiplex PCR; TCRdb keeps only in-frame clonotypes and omits some of them. Of around 140,000 clones detected, 93% appear once; the ten largest clones hold about 9%. The material was peripheral blood, obtained on day 0 of AZD1222 vaccination. Receptors were obtained from an adult in good health. Each CDR3 is given with its conserved first and last residue. A D gene is named only where the DNA matches it firmly. Not every row has a clone size; where given, it reads once, few, many or a size class.

>TRBJ2-3|TRBV7-3|TRBD1|NA
CASSSGQGTQYF
TGTGCCAGCAGCTCGGGACAGGGTACGCAGTATTTT
>TRBJ1-1|TRBV7-2|NA|NA
CASSSSRVTEAFF
TGTGCCAGCTCTTCTAGCAGGGTCACTGAAGCTTTCTTT
>TRBJ1-5|TRBV19|NA|NA
CASSIGGNQPQHF
TGTGCCAGTAGTATCGGGGGCAATCAGCCCCAGCATTTT
>TRBJ1-2|TRBV30|NA|NA
CAWRSKGFGGYTF
TGTGCCTGGAGGTCTAAGGGGTTCGGGGGCTACACCTTC
>TRBJ1-1|TRBV7-9|TRBD1|NA
CASSYSRQGVHSEAFF
TGTGCCAGCAGCTATAGCCGACAGGGGGTTCACTCTGAAGCTTTCTTT
>TRBJ1-1|TRBV9|NA|NA
CASSVLRDTEAFF
TGTGCCAGCAGCGTACTAAGGGACACTGAAGCTTTCTTT
>TRBJ2-7|TRBV7-9|NA|NA
CASTWGRQEQYF
TGTGCCAGCACCTGGGGCCGCCAAGAGCAGTACTTC
>TRBJ1-4|TRBV7-2|TRBD1|once
CASSFQQGINEKLFF
TGTGCCAGCAGCTTTCAACAGGGGATCAATGAAAAACTGTTTTTT
>TRBJ2-1|TRBV27|TRBD2|NA
CASSLVSSGGYEQFF
TGTGCCAGCAGTTTGGTGTCTAGCGGGGGGTATGAGCAGTTCTTC
>TRBJ1-5|TRBV6-6|NA|NA
CASSYASGDQPQHF
TGTGCCAGCAGTTACGCGTCGGGGGACCAGCCCCAGCATTTT
>TRBJ1-1|TRBV28|NA|NA
CASSITELEAFF
TGTGCCAGCAGTATAACAGAACTCGAAGCTTTCTTT
>TRBJ2-3|TRBV5-6|NA|NA
CASSLRYTQYF
TGTGCCAGCAGCTTACGATATACGCAGTATTTT
>TRBJ2-3|TRBV6-1|NA|NA
CASSEVPRARRATDTQYF
TGTGCCAGCAGTGAAGTGCCCAGAGCGCGGCGGGCCACAGATACGCAGTATTTT
>TRBJ1-1|TRBV4-1|TRBD1|NA
CASSQEGQGVGGTEAFF
TGCGCCAGCAGCCAAGAAGGACAGGGGGTGGGTGGCACTGAAGCTTTCTTT
>TRBJ1-3|TRBV7-2|NA|NA
CASSLAGILNTIYF
TGTGCCAGCAGCTTAGCAGGGATCTTGAACACCATATATTTT
>TRBJ1-2|TRBV9|NA|NA
CASSVDRGGNYGYTF
TGTGCCAGCAGCGTAGATCGAGGGGGGAACTATGGCTACACCTTC
>TRBJ2-5|TRBV6-5|NA|NA
CASGFYLDSQETQYF
TGTGCCAGCGGATTTTATTTGGACAGTCAAGAGACCCAGTACTTC
>TRBJ2-3|TRBV10-3|TRBD2|NA
CAISDGTRSTDTQYF
TGTGCCATCAGTGACGGGACTAGAAGCACAGATACGCAGTATTTT
>TRBJ1-5|TRBV3-1/TRBV3-2|TRBD1|NA
CASSPQGAQPQHF
TGTGCCAGCAGCCCCCAGGGGGCGCAGCCCCAGCATTTT
>TRBJ1-2|TRBV2|TRBD1|NA
CASSPQGEEYGYTF
TGTGCCAGCAGTCCACAGGGGGAGGAGTATGGCTACACCTTC
>TRBJ1-1|TRBV30|NA|NA
CAWSGARSEAFF
TGTGCCTGGAGTGGGGCCCGGAGTGAGGCTTTCTTT
>TRBJ2-7|TRBV28|TRBD2|NA
CASSLQVSFGSGGPYEQYF
TGTGCCAGCAGTTTACAGGTTTCGTTTGGGAGCGGGGGACCCTACGAGCAGTACTTC
>TRBJ1-6|TRBV7-2|TRBD1|NA
CASSPWGTVNSPLHF
TGTGCCAGCAGCCCATGGGGGACAGTTAATTCACCCCTCCACTTT
>TRBJ1-2|TRBV9|NA|NA
CASTTGPGGYTF
TGTGCCAGCACGACCGGGCCCGGGGGCTACACCTTC
>TRBJ2-6|TRBV14|NA|NA
CASSPDHYSSGANVLTF
TGTGCCAGCAGCCCCGACCACTACAGCTCTGGGGCCAACGTCCTGACTTTC
>TRBJ1-1|TRBV7-3|NA|NA
CASSLGPGANTEAFF
TGTGCCAGCAGCTTAGGTCCGGGGGCGAACACTGAAGCTTTCTTT
>TRBJ2-5|TRBV10-1|NA|NA
CASTWGELEETQYF
TGCGCCAGCACTTGGGGTGAACTAGAGGAGACCCAGTACTTC
>TRBJ1-2|TRBV7-9|NA|NA
CASSLGGAYGYTF
TGTGCCAGCAGCTTAGGGGGGGCGTATGGCTACACCTTC
>TRBJ1-1|TRBV5-5|NA|NA
CASRLTAGWGTEAFF
TGTGCCAGCAGACTTACTGCAGGGTGGGGCACTGAAGCTTTCTTT
>TRBJ2-1|TRBV3-1/TRBV3-2|NA|once
CASSQDAYNEQFF
TGTGCCAGCAGCCAAGATGCCTACAATGAGCAGTTCTTC
>TRBJ1-6|TRBV28|NA|NA
CASSPPRRSSYNSPLHF
TGTGCCAGCAGTCCGCCCCGGCGGAGCTCCTATAATTCACCCCTCCACTTT
>TRBJ2-3|TRBV2|NA|NA
CASKDRSSTDTQYF
TGTGCCAGCAAAGACAGATCTAGCACAGATACGCAGTATTTT
>TRBJ2-5|TRBV13|NA|NA
CASSPQSTETQYF
TGTGCCAGCAGCCCCCAGAGCACAGAGACCCAGTACTTC
>TRBJ1-6|TRBV5-1|NA|once
CASSLAGVNNSPLHF
TGCGCCAGCAGCTTGGCGGGGGTCAATAATTCACCCCTCCACTTT
>TRBJ2-6|TRBV7-8|NA|NA
CASSPGPSRANVLTF
TGTGCCAGCAGCCCTGGACCGTCAAGGGCCAACGTCCTGACTTTC
>TRBJ2-6|TRBV7-3|TRBD1|NA
CASSLTGGSSSGANVLTF
TGTGCCAGCAGCCTGACAGGGGGCTCCTCCTCTGGGGCCAACGTCCTGACTTTC
>TRBJ1-1|TRBV7-3|NA|NA
CASSQRGGRFTEAFF
TGTGCCAGCAGCCAAAGGGGGGGCAGGTTCACTGAAGCTTTCTTT
>TRBJ2-1|TRBV11-2|TRBD1|NA
CASSLTGAYNEQFF
TGTGCCAGCAGCTTAACAGGGGCCTACAATGAGCAGTTCTTC
>TRBJ2-1|TRBV12-3/TRBV12-4|NA|NA
CASSLDLGSEQFF
TGTGCCAGCAGTTTAGATTTGGGGAGTGAGCAGTTCTTC
>TRBJ2-1|TRBV18|TRBD2|NA
CASSPQAGGRGNEQFF
TGTGCCAGCTCACCACAAGCGGGGGGCCGAGGCAATGAGCAGTTCTTC
>TRBJ2-1|TRBV19|TRBD2|NA
CASSSPGAGGNNEQFF
TGTGCCAGTAGTTCCCCCGGGGCGGGGGGCAACAATGAGCAGTTCTTC
>TRBJ1-2|TRBV23-1|TRBD1|NA
CASRLRDRGRISYGYTF
TGCGCCAGCAGGCTCCGGGACAGGGGGCGGATTAGCTATGGCTACACCTTC
>TRBJ2-1|TRBV6-2/TRBV6-3|TRBD1|NA
CASSYGHRGPEGSYNEQFF
TGTGCCAGCAGTTACGGGCACAGGGGGCCCGAAGGGTCCTACAATGAGCAGTTCTTC
>TRBJ1-1|TRBV18|TRBD1|NA
CASSPVGQGTNTEAFF
TGTGCCAGCTCACCCGTGGGACAGGGCACTAACACTGAAGCTTTCTTT
>TRBJ1-1|TRBV5-4|TRBD1|NA
CASSYYGRRDRGREAEAFF
TGTGCCAGCAGTTATTACGGACGCCGGGACAGGGGGCGGGAGGCTGAAGCTTTCTTT
>TRBJ2-3|TRBV3-1/TRBV3-2|NA|NA
CASSPPGAASTDTQYF
TGTGCCAGCAGCCCTCCGGGGGCCGCTAGCACAGATACGCAGTATTTT
>TRBJ2-1|TRBV11-3|NA|NA
CASSLDWIYNEQFF
TGTGCCAGCAGCTTAGATTGGATCTACAATGAGCAGTTCTTC
>TRBJ1-1|TRBV2|NA|NA
CASSEPTYGQTEAFF
TGTGCCAGCAGTGAACCTACCTACGGCCAGACTGAAGCTTTCTTT
>TRBJ1-5|TRBV2|NA|NA
CASAQEHNQPQHF
TGTGCCAGCGCACAGGAACACAATCAGCCCCAGCATTTT
>TRBJ2-3|TRBV6-4|TRBD1|few
CASSGTGGTDTQYF
TGTGCCAGCAGTGGGACAGGGGGCACAGATACGCAGTATTTT